The entry that follows covers one TCR beta chain sequence. This entry comes from a study of T cell responses to AZD1222 COVID-19 vaccine. Measured with immunoSEQ multiplex PCR; TCRdb has only the in-frame clones, and not every one. The sample has over 100,000 clones, 80% to 90% seen once. Germline loops: CDR1 SGHTA, CDR2 FQGTGA. The CDR3 is 15 amino acids. V gave up 4 bases and J gave up 6 bases, with 18 bases separating them. The receptor was isolated from an adult who received the AZD1222 COVID-19 vaccine. This chain uses TRBV7-3 with TRBJ1-1, with D possibly matching TRBD1 (5 bases). Sequenced here: peripheral blood, sampled 28 days after the second AZD1222 dose. The CDR3 nucleotides are TGTGCCAGCAGCTCCCTCGGGGGGGGTGCCGCTGAAGCTTTCTTT. Translation: CASSSLGGGAAEAFF.